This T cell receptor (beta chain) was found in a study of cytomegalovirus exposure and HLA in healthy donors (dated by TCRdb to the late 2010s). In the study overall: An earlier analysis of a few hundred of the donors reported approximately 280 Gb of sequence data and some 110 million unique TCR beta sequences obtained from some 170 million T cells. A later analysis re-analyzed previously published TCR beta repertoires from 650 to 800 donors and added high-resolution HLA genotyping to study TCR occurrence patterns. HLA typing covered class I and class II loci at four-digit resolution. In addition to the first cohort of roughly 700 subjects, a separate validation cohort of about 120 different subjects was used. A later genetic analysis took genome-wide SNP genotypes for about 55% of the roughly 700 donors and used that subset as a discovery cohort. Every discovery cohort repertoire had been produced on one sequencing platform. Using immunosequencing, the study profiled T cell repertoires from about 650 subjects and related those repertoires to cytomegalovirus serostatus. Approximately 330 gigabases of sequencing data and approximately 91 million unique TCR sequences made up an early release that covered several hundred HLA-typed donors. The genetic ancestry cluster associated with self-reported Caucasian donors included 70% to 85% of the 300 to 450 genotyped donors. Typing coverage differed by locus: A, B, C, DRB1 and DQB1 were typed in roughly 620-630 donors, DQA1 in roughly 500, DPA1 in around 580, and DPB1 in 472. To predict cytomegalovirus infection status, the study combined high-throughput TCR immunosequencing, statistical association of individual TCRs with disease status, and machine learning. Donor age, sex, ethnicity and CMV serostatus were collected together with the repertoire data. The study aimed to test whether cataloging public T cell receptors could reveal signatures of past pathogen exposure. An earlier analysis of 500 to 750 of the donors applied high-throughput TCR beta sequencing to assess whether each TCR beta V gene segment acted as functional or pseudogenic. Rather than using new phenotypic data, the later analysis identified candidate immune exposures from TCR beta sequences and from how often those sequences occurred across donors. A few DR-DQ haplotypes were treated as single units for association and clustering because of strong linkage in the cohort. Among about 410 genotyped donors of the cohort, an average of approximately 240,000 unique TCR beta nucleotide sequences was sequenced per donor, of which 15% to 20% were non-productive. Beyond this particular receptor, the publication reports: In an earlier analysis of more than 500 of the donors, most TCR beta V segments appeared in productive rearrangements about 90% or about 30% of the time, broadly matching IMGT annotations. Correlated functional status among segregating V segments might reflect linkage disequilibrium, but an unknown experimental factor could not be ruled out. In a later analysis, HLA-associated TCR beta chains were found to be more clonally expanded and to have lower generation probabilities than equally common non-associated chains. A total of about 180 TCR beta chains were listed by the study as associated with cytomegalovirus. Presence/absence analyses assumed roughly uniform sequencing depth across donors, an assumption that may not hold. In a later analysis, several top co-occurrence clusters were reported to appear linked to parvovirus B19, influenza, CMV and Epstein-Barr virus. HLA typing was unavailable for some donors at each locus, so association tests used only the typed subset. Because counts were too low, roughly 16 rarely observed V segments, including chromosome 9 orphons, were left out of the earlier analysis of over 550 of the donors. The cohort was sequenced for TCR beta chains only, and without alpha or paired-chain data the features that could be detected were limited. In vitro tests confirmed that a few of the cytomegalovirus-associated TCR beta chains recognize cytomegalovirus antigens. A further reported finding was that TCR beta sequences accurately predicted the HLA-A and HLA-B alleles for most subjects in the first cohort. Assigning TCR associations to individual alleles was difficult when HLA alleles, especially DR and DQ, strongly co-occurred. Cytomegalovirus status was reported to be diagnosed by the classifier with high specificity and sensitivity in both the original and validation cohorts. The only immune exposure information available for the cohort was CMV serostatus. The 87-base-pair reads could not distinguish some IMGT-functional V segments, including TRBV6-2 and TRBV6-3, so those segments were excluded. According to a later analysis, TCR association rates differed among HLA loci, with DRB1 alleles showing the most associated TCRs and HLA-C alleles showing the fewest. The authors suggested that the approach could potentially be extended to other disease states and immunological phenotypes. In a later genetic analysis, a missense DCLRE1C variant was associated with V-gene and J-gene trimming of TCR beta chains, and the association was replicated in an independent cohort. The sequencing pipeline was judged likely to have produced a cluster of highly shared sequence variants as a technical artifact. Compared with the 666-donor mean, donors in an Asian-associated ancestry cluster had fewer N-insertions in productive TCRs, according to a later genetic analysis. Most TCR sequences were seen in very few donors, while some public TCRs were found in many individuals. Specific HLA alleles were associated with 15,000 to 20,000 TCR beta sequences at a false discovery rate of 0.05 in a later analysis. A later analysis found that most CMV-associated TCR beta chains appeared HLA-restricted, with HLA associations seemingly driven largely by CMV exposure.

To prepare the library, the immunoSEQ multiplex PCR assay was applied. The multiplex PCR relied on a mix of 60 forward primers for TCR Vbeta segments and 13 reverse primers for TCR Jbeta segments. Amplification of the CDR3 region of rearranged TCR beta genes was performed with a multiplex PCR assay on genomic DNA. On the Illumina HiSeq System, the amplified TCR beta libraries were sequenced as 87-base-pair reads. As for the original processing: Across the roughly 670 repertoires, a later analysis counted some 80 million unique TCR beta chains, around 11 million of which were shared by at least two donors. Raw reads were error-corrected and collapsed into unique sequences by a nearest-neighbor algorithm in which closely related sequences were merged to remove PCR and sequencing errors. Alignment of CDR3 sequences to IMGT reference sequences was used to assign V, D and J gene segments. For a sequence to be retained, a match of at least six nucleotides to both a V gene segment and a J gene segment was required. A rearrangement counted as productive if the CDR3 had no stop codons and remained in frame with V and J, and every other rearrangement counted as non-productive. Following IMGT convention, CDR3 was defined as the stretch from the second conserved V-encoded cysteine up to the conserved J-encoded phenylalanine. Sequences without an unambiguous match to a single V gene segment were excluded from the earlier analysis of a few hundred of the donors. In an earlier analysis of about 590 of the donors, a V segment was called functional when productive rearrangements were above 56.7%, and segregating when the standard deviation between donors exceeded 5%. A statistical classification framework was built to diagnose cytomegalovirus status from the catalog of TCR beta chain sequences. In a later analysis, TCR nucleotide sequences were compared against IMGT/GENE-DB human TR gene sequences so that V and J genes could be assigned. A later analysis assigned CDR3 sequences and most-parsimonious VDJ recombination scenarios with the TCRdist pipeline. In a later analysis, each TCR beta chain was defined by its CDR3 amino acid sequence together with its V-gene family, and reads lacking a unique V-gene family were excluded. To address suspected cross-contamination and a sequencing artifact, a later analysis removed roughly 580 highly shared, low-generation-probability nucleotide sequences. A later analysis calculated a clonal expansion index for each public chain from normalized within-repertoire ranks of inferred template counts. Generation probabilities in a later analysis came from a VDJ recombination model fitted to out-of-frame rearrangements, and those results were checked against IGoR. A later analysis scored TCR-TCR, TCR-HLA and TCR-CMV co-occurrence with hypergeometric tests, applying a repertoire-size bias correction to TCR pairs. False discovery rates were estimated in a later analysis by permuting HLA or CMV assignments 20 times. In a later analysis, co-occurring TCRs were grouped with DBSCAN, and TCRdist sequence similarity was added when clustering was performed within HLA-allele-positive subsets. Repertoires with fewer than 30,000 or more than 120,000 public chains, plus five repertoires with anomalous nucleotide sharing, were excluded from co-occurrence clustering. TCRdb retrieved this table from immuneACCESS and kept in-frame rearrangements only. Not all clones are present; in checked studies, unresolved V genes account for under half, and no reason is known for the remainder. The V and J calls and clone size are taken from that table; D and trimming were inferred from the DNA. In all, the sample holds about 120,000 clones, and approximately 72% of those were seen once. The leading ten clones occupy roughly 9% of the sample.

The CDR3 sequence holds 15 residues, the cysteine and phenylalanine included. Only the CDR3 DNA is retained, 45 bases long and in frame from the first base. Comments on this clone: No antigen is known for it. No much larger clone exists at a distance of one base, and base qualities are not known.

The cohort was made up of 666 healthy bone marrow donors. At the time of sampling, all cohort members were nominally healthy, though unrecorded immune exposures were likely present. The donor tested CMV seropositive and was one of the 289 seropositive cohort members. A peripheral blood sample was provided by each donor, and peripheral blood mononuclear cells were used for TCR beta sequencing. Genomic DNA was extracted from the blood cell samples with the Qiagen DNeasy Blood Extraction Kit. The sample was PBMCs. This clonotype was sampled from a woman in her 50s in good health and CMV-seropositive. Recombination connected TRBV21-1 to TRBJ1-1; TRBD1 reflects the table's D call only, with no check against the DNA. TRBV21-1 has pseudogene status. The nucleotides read TGTGCCAGCAGCAAAGTGGGGACAGCGAACACTGAAGCTTTCTTT. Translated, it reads CASSKVGTANTEAFF.